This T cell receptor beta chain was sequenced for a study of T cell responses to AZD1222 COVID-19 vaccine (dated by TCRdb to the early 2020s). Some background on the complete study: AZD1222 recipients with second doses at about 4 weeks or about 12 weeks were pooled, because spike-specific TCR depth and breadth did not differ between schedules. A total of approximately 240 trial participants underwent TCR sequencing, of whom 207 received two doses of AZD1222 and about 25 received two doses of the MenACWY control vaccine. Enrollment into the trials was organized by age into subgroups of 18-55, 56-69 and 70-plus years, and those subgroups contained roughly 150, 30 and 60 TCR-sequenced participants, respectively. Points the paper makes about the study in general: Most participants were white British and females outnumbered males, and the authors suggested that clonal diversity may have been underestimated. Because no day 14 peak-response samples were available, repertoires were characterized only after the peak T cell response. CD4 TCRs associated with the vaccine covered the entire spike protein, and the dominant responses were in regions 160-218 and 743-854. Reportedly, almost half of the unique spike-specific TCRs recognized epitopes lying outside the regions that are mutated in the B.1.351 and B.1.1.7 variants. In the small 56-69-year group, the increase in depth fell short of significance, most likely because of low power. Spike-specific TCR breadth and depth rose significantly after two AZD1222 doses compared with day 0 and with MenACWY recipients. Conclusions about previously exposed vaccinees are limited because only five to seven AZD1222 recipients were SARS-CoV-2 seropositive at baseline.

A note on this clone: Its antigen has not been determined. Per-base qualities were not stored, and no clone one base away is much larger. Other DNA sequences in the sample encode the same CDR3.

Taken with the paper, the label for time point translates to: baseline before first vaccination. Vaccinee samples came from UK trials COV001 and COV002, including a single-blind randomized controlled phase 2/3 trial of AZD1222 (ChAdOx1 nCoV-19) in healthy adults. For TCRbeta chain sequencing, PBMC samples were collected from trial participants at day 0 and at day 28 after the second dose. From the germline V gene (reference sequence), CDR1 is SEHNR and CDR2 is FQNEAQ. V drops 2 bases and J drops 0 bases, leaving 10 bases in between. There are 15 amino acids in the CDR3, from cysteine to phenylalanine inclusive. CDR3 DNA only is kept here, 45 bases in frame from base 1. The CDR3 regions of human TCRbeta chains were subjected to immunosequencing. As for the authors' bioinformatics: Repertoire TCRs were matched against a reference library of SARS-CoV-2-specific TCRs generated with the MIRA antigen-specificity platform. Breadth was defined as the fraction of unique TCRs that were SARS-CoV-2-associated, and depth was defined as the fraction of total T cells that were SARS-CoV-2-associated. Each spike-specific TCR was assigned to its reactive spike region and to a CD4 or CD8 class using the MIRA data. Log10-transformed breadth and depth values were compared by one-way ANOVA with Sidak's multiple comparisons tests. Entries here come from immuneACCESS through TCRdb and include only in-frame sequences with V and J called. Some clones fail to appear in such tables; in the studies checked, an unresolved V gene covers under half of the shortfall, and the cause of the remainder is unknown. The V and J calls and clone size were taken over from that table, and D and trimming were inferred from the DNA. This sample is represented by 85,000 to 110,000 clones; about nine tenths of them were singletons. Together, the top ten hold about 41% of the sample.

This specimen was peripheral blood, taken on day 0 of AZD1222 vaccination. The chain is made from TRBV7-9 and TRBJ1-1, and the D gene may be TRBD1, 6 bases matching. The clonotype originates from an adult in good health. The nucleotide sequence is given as TGTGCCAGCAGCTTAAACAGGGCAATGAACACTGAAGCTTTCTTT. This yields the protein CASSLNRAMNTEAFF.